The T cell receptor beta chain under discussion was sequenced for a study of blood T cell repertoires in COVID-19 (dated by TCRdb to 2020 to 2021). As for the study more broadly: Collaborator samples came from the United States, Italy and Spain and covered acute and convalescent phases of COVID-19. The material from the prospective study consisted of cDNA or gDNA derived from T cells, B-cell-depleted T cells, or PBMCs. The repertoires were released in a freely available public database intended as a resource for research on the immune response to SARS-CoV-2. The dataset comprised deeply sampled blood TCRbeta repertoires from subjects exposed to, actively infected with, or recovered from COVID-19. A de-identified subject ID, COVID-19 status, age in years and sex were almost always included in the sample metadata. The samples were drawn from two sources: the first 160 participants of the ongoing ImmuneRACE study, and 1,254 subjects contributed by 6 global collaborators. Where available, HLA class I and class II types were taken from metadata supplied by the sample provider and were not determined by assay-based typing.

Findings and caveats that apply to the study as a whole: How much clinical and demographic metadata was included differed by source and by participant, and the metadata was provided uncurated.

This clone turned up a few times. Its antigen is not yet known. Per-nucleotide qualities are absent, and no much larger clonotype sits a single base away. The collaborating institutions used their own protocols to collect whole blood in K2EDTA tubes. For TCRbeta analysis, collaborators shipped samples in one of three forms: frozen whole blood, isolated PBMCs, or DNA extracted from either of those sample types. Taken from the germline V gene, the CDR1 and CDR2 loops are SGDLS and YYNGEE. V and J lose 3 bases and 8 bases, and a span of 18 bases separates them. The CDR3, from cysteine to phenylalanine, totals 15 residues. The read is trimmed to its CDR3 DNA, 45 bases read in frame from base 1. The immunoSEQ Assay, a bias-controlled multiplex PCR, was used to amplify TCRbeta CDR3 regions from genomic DNA. In the original analysis: Within the assay, amplification of reference gene primers was used to estimate how many nucleated cells each sample contained. Sequence reads were collapsed and filtered to measure the absolute abundance of every unique TCRbeta CDR3 rearrangement. For each sample, productive Simpson clonality was calculated by taking the square root of Simpson's diversity index across productive rearrangements. Imported from immuneACCESS, the table was reduced by TCRdb to in-frame sequences with V and J called. These copies leave out some clones; in studies compared against another copy, an unresolved V gene accounts for under half, and the cause of the remainder is not known. V and J calls and clone size follow that table, whereas D and trimming were derived from the DNA. Across this sample there are 150,000 to 200,000 clones, with about nine tenths seen only once. Of the sample, about 1.4% falls within the top ten clones.

This TCR was sampled from a woman aged 50 to 60 with acute or convalescent COVID-19. Input material: peripheral blood. The V and J genes are TRBV9 and TRBJ1-3, with TRBD1 tentatively as D gene (6 bases match). The DNA is as follows: TGTGCCAGCAGCGGAGGGGGACATCCTTTTGACACCATATATTTT. This sequence encodes CASSGGGHPFDTIYF. Reference TRBV9 and TRBJ1-3 genes cover what lies past the CDR3, so the full variable domain is DSGVTQTPKHLITATGQRVTLRCSPRSGDLSVYWYQQSLDQGLQFLIQYYNGEERAKGNILERFSAQQFPDLHSELNLSSLELGDSALYFCASSGGGHPFDTIYFGEGSWLTVV.